Each of the 32 T cell receptor beta chains below was sequenced from the same sample in a study of T cell responses to AZD1222 COVID-19 vaccine. Method: immunoSEQ multiplex PCR; TCRdb's copy keeps in-frame clones and lacks some. There are 73,000 or so clones in the sample; around 82% occur only once, and around 45% lies in the top ten. The specimen was peripheral blood, collected 28 days after the second AZD1222 dose. The receptor source for this set is an adult who received the AZD1222 COVID-19 vaccine.

This clone appeared once. V is TRBV11-3 and J is TRBJ1-5, with D possibly being TRBD1 (5 bases). This CDR3 has 17 amino acids. Trimming stripped 5 bases from V and 2 bases from J, with 19 bases between. CDR1 and CDR2 (germline): SGHNT, YENEEA. In DNA, the CDR3 is TGTGCCAGCAGCCCCCTCCAGGGCGCTGTCGGCAATCAGCCCCAGCATTTT. Translating gives CASSPLQGAVGNQPQHF.

The rearrangement joins TRBV9 to TRBJ2-2; D unclear. V was trimmed by 0 bases and J by 5 bases, leaving 5 bases between them. This CDR3 has 13 amino acids. Germline values: CDR1 SGDLS, CDR2 YYNGEE. The CDR3 DNA sequence: TGTGCCAGCAGCGTAGTAGAAACCGGGGAGCTGTTTTTT. Amino acids: CASSVVETGELFF.

Only one count was recorded for this clone. CDR3 sequence (DNA): TGTGCCAGCAGCTTCTCACAGGACAGCTCCTACGAGCAGTACTTC. Protein sequence: CASSFSQDSSYEQYF. V gene TRBV9 combines with J gene TRBJ2-7; D perhaps matches TRBD1 (6 bases). Trimming cost V 4 bases and J 0 bases, with 14 bases left between them. Germline assignment: CDR1 SGDLS and CDR2 YYNGEE. The CDR3 spans 15 residues.

J is TRBJ1-5 and V is TRBV6-5; 7 bases map to TRBD1. Germline lookup yields CDR1 MNHEY and CDR2 SVGAGI. The CDR3 covers 14 residues. After removal of 8 bases from V and 3 bases from J, the junction contained 7 bases not matched to a gene. CDR3 amino acids: CASSPQGNNQPQHF. The CDR3 nucleotides read TGTGCCAGCTCTCCACAGGGGAACAATCAGCCCCAGCATTTT.

The CDR3 nucleotides are TGTGCCAGCAGCTTAGGAGGGACCTTGGGTGAAAAACTGTTTTTT. Protein product: CASSLGGTLGEKLFF. V is TRBV7-7 and J is TRBJ1-4; D perhaps matches TRBD1 (5 bases). Looked up from germline, CDR1 is SSHAT and CDR2 is FNYEAQ (reference sequence). The CDR3 has 15 residues. V lost 1 base and J lost 7, with 13 bases in between.

The chain employs TRBV11-2 and TRBJ2-4; D not certain. The CDR3 runs 14 residues. The germline V and J ends were trimmed by 5 bases and 2 bases, with 10 bases remaining between them. CDR1 SGHAT and CDR2 FQNNGV come from the germline V gene. The CDR3 reads CASSMTVSKNIQYF. Written as DNA, the CDR3 is TGTGCCAGCAGCATGACGGTATCCAAAAACATTCAGTACTTC.

This clone has a single count. The CDR3 nucleotides read TGCGCCAGCAGCTTGACAGGGACATTCATGGACGAGCAGTACTTC. It is translated as CASSLTGTFMDEQYF. The chain has TRBV5-1 and TRBJ2-7, with D possibly TRBD1 on 6 matching bases. This CDR3 region has 15 residues. V was pared by 1 base and J by 5 bases, with 16 bases between. Germline assignment: CDR1 SGHRS and CDR2 YFSETQ. The whole variable domain, remainder taken from reference TRBV5-1 and TRBJ2-7, is KAGVTQTPRYLIKTRGQQVTLSCSPISGHRSVSWYQQTPGQGLQFLFEYFSETQRNKGNFPGRFSGRQFSNSRSEMNVSTLELGDSALYLCASSLTGTFMDEQYFGPGTRLTVT.

The chain carries TRBV2 and TRBJ2-5, with TRBD2 matching 10 bases. This CDR3 is 17 amino acids long. V lost 3 bases to trimming and J lost 2 bases; unmatched junction nucleotides: 9. The germline CDR1 and CDR2 sequences are SNHLY and FYNNEI. CDR3 sequence reads: CASSDIWTSGGQETQYF. The CDR3 DNA reads as TGTGCCAGCAGTGATATTTGGACTAGCGGCGGACAAGAGACCCAGTACTTC.

The J gene is TRBJ2-7, the V gene TRBV5-4; no firm D call. The CDR3 runs 11 residues. CDR1 is SGHNT, CDR2 YYREEE, per germline (reference sequence). Trimming took 2 bases from V and 7 from J, leaving 7 bases between them. The CDR3 DNA is TGTGCCAGCAGCTTCGGGCCTGAGCAGTACTTC. Translating it yields CASSFGPEQYF. The variable domain in full, completed from reference TRBV5-4 and TRBJ2-7, reads ETGVTQSPTHLIKTRGQQVTLRCSSQSGHNTVSWYQQALGQGPQFIFQYYREEENGRGNFPPRFSGLQFPNYSSELNVNALELDDSALYLCASSFGPEQYFGPGTRLTVT.

The genes are TRBV27 and TRBJ2-1; possible D gene TRBD2, 7 bases. There are 16 residues in the CDR3. Trimming left V 3 bases short and J 5 bases short, with 17 bases between. The germline V gene has CDR1 MNHEY and CDR2 SMNVEV (reference sequence). The CDR3 here is CASSFGGGVSNNEQFF. CDR3 DNA sequence: TGTGCCAGCAGTTTTGGAGGGGGGGTCTCAAACAATGAGCAGTTCTTC.

This chain uses TRBV6-2 or TRBV6-3 with TRBJ2-6; D is perhaps TRBD1 (5 bases). V lost 2 bases, J lost 2 bases, and 7 bases lay in between. There are 15 residues in the CDR3. Germline V gene sequence: CDR1 MNHEY, CDR2 SVGEGT. CDR3 nucleotide sequence: TGTGCCAGCAGTTACCCCAGGGCTGGGGCCAACGTCCTGACTTTC. Its translation: CASSYPRAGANVLTF.

V gene TRBV3-1 (or the pseudogene TRBV3-2) combines with J gene TRBJ2-1, with 13 bases aligning to TRBD2. This CDR3 is built from 16 residues. J gave up 8 bases and V 9 bases, and 13 bases lay outside the gene matches. Germline values: CDR1 LGHDT, CDR2 YNNKEL (reference sequence). The CDR3 spells CASISLAGGPSDEQFF. CDR3 DNA sequence: TGTGCCAGTATCTCACTAGCGGGGGGGCCTAGTGATGAGCAGTTCTTC.

Remarks on this clone: The junction departs from germline at one end; a sequencing error may be responsible. The rearrangement joins TRBV2 to TRBJ1-2; 7 nucleotides align to TRBD1. The germline V gene encodes CDR1 SNHLY and CDR2 FYNNEI. This CDR3 has 12 amino acids. The CDR3 DNA reads as TGTGCCAGCAGTGAAGCGAAGGGGACAGCCAAATTC. Translation gives CASSEAKGTAKF.

This clone was found once. The V and J genes are TRBV6-4 and TRBJ2-3; D not certain. Germline lookup yields CDR1 MRHNA and CDR2 SNTAGT. Trimming removed 4 bases at V and 1 base at J, with 9 bases between. The CDR3 consists of 14 residues. This chain's CDR3 is CASSAQQGTDTQYF. The CDR3 coding sequence is TGTGCCAGCAGTGCCCAGCAGGGCACAGATACGCAGTATTTT.

This sequence joins TRBV6-6 and TRBJ2-7; the match to TRBD2 covers 10 bases. Germline V lookup: CDR1 MNHNY, CDR2 SVGAGI (reference sequence). The CDR3 is made up of 16 amino acids. Unmatched junction bases numbered 11, after V lost 4 bases and J lost 5 bases. The CDR3 DNA reads TGTGCCAGCAGTTCCATAGTAGCGGGAGGACCGCACGAGCAGTACTTC. It is translated as CASSSIVAGGPHEQYF.

The chain recombines TRBV5-1 with TRBJ2-2; TRBD1 might be the D (6 bases). The V end was cut by 4 bases, the J end by 6 bases, with 13 bases between. CDR1 is SGHRS and CDR2 is YFSETQ in the germline V gene. CDR3 length: 14 amino acids. CDR3 sequence reads: CASSKGVLAGELFF. The CDR3 DNA reads TGCGCCAGCAGCAAGGGGGTCCTAGCCGGGGAGCTGTTTTTT.

V is TRBV7-6 and J is TRBJ2-7; D is unresolved. The CDR3 consists of 14 residues. Germline CDR1 and CDR2: SGHVS and FNYEAQ. Trimming left V 1 base short and J 2 bases short, with 9 bases between. The CDR3: CASSLGPATYEQYF. CDR3 coding DNA: TGTGCCAGCAGCTTAGGCCCAGCGACCTACGAGCAGTACTTC.

The chain uses TRBV4-3 and TRBJ2-3; TRBD2 matches 8 bases. The CDR3 sequence is 20 residues long. Trimming at V came to 1 base and at J to 1 base, leaving 16 bases not matched to a gene. Germline V CDR1 and CDR2: LGHNA, YSLEER. As DNA, the CDR3 is TGCGCCAGCAGCCAAGGAAGCGGAAGAGGAACTAGCGGCCGCACAGATACGCAGTATTTT. Translated: CASSQGSGRGTSGRTDTQYF.

The V call is TRBV11-1, the J call TRBJ2-2; 8 bases are a match to TRBD1. CDR1 is SGHAT, CDR2 FQDESV, per germline (reference sequence). There are 16 residues in the CDR3. J gave up 3 bases and V 2 bases, and 5 bases lay outside the gene matches. This CDR3 reads CASSLRQGRDTGELFF. CDR3 DNA: TGTGCCAGCAGCTTAAGACAGGGGCGCGACACCGGGGAGCTGTTTTTT.

This clone came up a few times. The DNA of the CDR3 is TGTGCCAGCAGTTTAGGGCAGGTATTTTCCTACGAGCAGTACTTC. As protein: CASSLGQVFSYEQYF. The chain employs TRBV28 and TRBJ2-7; the D is unclear. This CDR3 has 15 residues. The V and J ends lost 2 bases and 1 base respectively, with 12 bases between them. Germline lookup yields CDR1 MDHEN and CDR2 SYDVKM.

V usage is TRBV7-9 and J usage is TRBJ2-3; maybe TRBD2 (5 bases). V was trimmed by 5 bases and J by 2 bases, leaving 14 bases between them. CDR1 is SEHNR, CDR2 FQNEAQ, per germline (reference sequence). The CDR3 extends over 15 amino acids. The CDR3 loop is CASSALEDLTDTQYF. CDR3 sequence (DNA): TGTGCCAGCAGCGCACTAGAGGATCTCACAGATACGCAGTATTTT.

The gene calls are TRBV9 and TRBJ1-1; a weak D match, TRBD1 (5 bases). CDR3 size: 13 residues. CDR1 is SGDLS, CDR2 YYNGEE, per germline. V was shortened by 5 bases and J by 7 bases, with 15 bases between the two germline ends. CDR3 sequence: CASSAQGRDEAFF. The DNA of the CDR3 is TGTGCCAGCAGTGCTCAGGGTAGGGATGAAGCTTTCTTT.

The chain joins TRBV4-3 to TRBJ2-3; 9 bases agree with TRBD2. The germline V gene encodes CDR1 LGHNA and CDR2 YSLEER. The CDR3 has 18 amino acids. J was trimmed by 0 bases and V by 0 bases; bases with no gene match: 7. The chain's CDR3 is CASSQDFGAGGSTDTQYF. Here the CDR3 DNA reads TGCGCCAGCAGCCAAGATTTTGGGGCGGGGGGGAGCACAGATACGCAGTATTTT.

The chain uses TRBV2 and TRBJ1-2, with 8 positions matching TRBD1. CDR3 size: 22 residues. V trimming: 3 bases; J trimming: 5 bases; junction bases outside the gene matches: 29. Germline loops: CDR1 SNHLY, CDR2 FYNNEI. The CDR3 DNA follows: TGTGCCAGCAGTGATGTTCGGGCCACGACAGGGGCCCTACAACTTCCCCTATATGGCTACACCTTC. This translates into CASSDVRATTGALQLPLYGYTF.

The CDR3 bases are TGCGCCAGCAGCTCCCAGGGGGCGTGGGAGACCCAGTACTTC. Protein product: CASSSQGAWETQYF. The chain links TRBV5-1 to TRBJ2-5; 8 bases agree with TRBD1. CDR3 size: 14 residues. The trim removed 3 bases at V and 5 bases at J, leaving 6 bases unmatched. Germline V gene sequence: CDR1 SGHRS, CDR2 YFSETQ.

The rearrangement uses TRBV2 and TRBJ2-3; D gene uncertain. There are 13 residues in the CDR3. V was trimmed by 7 bases and J by 3 bases, leaving 11 bases between them. The V gene's germline CDR1 is SNHLY and CDR2 FYNNEI. CDR3 nucleotides: TGTGCCAGCACGGAAGTTGAGACAGATACGCAGTATTTT. It yields the protein CASTEVETDTQYF.

This clone was seen more than once but under ten times. The genes are TRBV11-1 and TRBJ2-1, with a weak D call TRBD2 (5 bases). V lost 5 bases to trimming and J lost 0 bases, with 14 bases between them. The CDR3 extends over 16 amino acids. The germline CDR1 and CDR2 sequences are SGHAT and FQDESV (reference sequence). The DNA of the CDR3 is TGTGCCAGCAGCCCCCTAGCCGTGAGCTCCTACAATGAGCAGTTCTTC. This encodes CASSPLAVSSYNEQFF.

In its sample, this clone was seen a few times. The chain links TRBV3-1 (or the pseudogene TRBV3-2) to TRBJ1-6; D is possibly TRBD1 (5 bases). The length of the CDR3 is 14 residues. From germline, CDR1 is LGHDT and CDR2 YNNKEL (reference sequence). Trimming stripped 3 bases from V and 7 bases from J, with 10 bases between. The CDR3 loop reads CASSQGLLNSPLHF. DNA of the CDR3: TGTGCCAGCAGCCAGGGACTACTAAATTCACCCCTCCACTTT.

This clone was seen once. The chain has TRBV3-1 (or the pseudogene TRBV3-2) and TRBJ2-1; D remains ambiguous. CDR1 is LGHDT and CDR2 is YNNKEL in the germline V gene (reference sequence). With 1 base removed from V and 8 bases from J, the gap between germline ends came to 12 bases. The CDR3 has 14 residues. CDR3 bases: TGTGCCAGCAGCCAAGTTTGGTTAAACGATGAGCAGTTCTTC. This codes for CASSQVWLNDEQFF.

The chain uses TRBV3-1 (or the pseudogene TRBV3-2) and TRBJ1-4; D unclear. The V end lost 6 bases, the J end lost 0 bases, and 14 bases lay between the germline ends. This CDR3 region has 16 residues. Germline CDR1 is LGHDT and CDR2 is YNNKEL (reference sequence). Here the CDR3 reads CASRRLAWATNEKLFF. The CDR3 coding sequence is TGTGCCAGCAGGCGGCTAGCATGGGCAACTAATGAAAAACTGTTTTTT.

V usage is TRBV2 and J usage is TRBJ1-5; no firm D call. Trimming removed 8 bases from V and 2 bases from J, with 10 bases in between. Germline V gene data show CDR1 as SNHLY and CDR2 as FYNNEI. This CDR3 spans 13 amino acids. CDR3 in DNA: TGTGCCAGCGCGGCGGAGGGCAATCAGCCCCAGCATTTT. The encoded protein is CASAAEGNQPQHF.

J is TRBJ2-5 and V is TRBV30; possibly TRBD2 for D (6 bases). The germline V gene encodes CDR1 GTSNPN and CDR2 SVGIG (reference sequence). The CDR3 loop spans 12 amino acids. Deletions cut 1 base from V and 9 bases from J, with 12 bases between. CDR3 in amino acids: CAWSAGDGAQYF. DNA of the CDR3: TGTGCCTGGAGTGCGGGGGACGGGGCCCAGTACTTC.